One and the same sample provided the 7 T cell receptor delta chains below, sequenced in a study of γδ T cells in repeated Plasmodium falciparum infection. TCRdb re-processed the multiplex PCR reads via CATT. The sample has around 82,000 delta-chain clones, around 1.4% seen once. Vgamma9/Vdelta2+ and Vdelta2-negative gammadelta T cells were flow-sorted from PBMC for bulk sequencing. The specimen sequenced was gamma-delta T cells from blood. All receptors come from a pool of human donors (malaria-infected and uninfected, not separated).

As concerns this clone: TCRdb has a much larger clone's protein, which differs at residue 13 from the translation of this DNA, likely because of a read error; what is shown is the protein translated from the DNA. V usage is TRDV1 and J usage is TRDJ1, with TRDD3 identical over 9 bases. Because TCRdb records no J gene, it was assigned here through a match of the DNA to germline. V gave up 6 bases and J gave up 2 bases; unmatched junction bases: 19. This CDR3 has 19 amino acids. Germline CDR1 is TSWWSYY and CDR2 is QGS. The CDR3: CALGEPLPQLGDMTDKLIF. The CDR3 bases are TGTGCTCTTGGAGAGCCCCTACCCCAATTGGGGGATATGACCGATAAACTCATCTTT.

As concerns this clone: With only one base between it and a far larger clone, this is likely a read error. The same CDR3 arises from other DNA sequences in this sample as well. This CDR3 is CALKTGGDTLTAQLFF. The CDR3 DNA reads TGTGCTCTCAAGACGGGTGGGGATACGTTGACAGCGCAACTCTTCTTT. The chain is built from TRDV1 and TRDJ2; TRDD3 matches at 9 bases. In the absence of a J gene in TCRdb, the DNA was matched to germline to assign it here. Germline V lookup: CDR1 TSWWSYY, CDR2 QGS. The CDR3 is 16 amino acids.

This clone was counted between two and nine times. TCRdb's protein for this DNA is that of a much larger clone and differs from the translation at residue 5, likely a read error; the protein shown is the DNA translation. The rearrangement uses TRDV1 and TRDJ3, with TRDD3 identical over 13 bases. The trim removed 4 bases at V and 0 bases at J, leaving 21 bases unmatched. Germline V lookup: CDR1 TSWWSYY, CDR2 QGS. CDR3 length: 25 residues. CDR3 amino acids: CALGGLASYGYWGIRVSWDTRQMFF. The CDR3 nucleotides are TGTGCTCTTGGGGGATTGGCTTCCTACGGTTACTGGGGGATACGCGTCTCCTGGGACACCCGACAGATGTTTTTC.

A few counts support this clone. A much larger clone lies one base from this, so it may be a read error. Other DNA sequences in this specimen translate into the identical CDR3. The chain is built from TRDV1 and TRDJ1; 12 bases map to TRDD3. V was pared by 1 base and J by 0 bases, with 24 bases of the junction left unmatched. The CDR3 spans 24 residues. CDR1 TSWWSYY and CDR2 QGS come from the germline V gene. The CDR3 protein is CALGEHRWGKQYWGILLNTDKLIF. The CDR3 coding sequence is TGTGCTCTTGGGGAACATCGGTGGGGTAAGCAGTACTGGGGGATACTCCTTAACACCGATAAACTCATCTTT.

For this clone: TCRdb's protein for this DNA is that of a much larger clone and differs from the translation at residue 14, likely a read error; the protein shown is the DNA translation. No J gene was assigned, while the V gene was called as TRDV2. This CDR3 spans 16 amino acids. Germline V gives CDR1 GEAIGNYY, CDR2 EKD. The CDR3 sequence is CACDTTSSWDTRQVFF. CDR3 in DNA: TGTGCCTGTGACACAACCAGCTCCTGGGACACCCGACAGGTGTTTTTC.

Points on this clone: A read error is likely here: a far larger clone is one base away. This CDR3 is also generated by other DNA sequences in the sample. The V call is TRDV1, the J call TRDJ1, with 9 bases that match TRDD3. TCRdb does not report a J gene; here it was assigned by matching the DNA to germline references. The V gene's germline CDR1 is TSWWSYY and CDR2 QGS. The CDR3 runs to 26 residues. CDR3 in amino acids: CALGELSWPSLPDLPYWGTVWNGLIF. The DNA of the CDR3 is TGTGCCCTTGGGGAACTGTCCTGGCCTTCTCTCCCAGACCTCCCATACTGGGGGACGGTTTGGAATGGACTCATCTTT.

The sample holds a few counts of this clone. This likely reflects a read error, since a far larger clone is one base away. At the DNA level, this CDR3 is encoded by other sequences in the same sample as well. The CDR3, as DNA: TGTGCTCTTGTAACCATCTCTCTTCCTACTTACTGGATGGGCTTTTACACCGATAAACTCATCTTT. Its translation is CALVTISLPTYWMGFYTDKLIF. The chain couples TRDV1 to TRDJ1; 8 bases match TRDD2. This CDR3 comprises 22 residues. Germline CDR1 is TSWWSYY and CDR2 is QGS. After removal of 7 bases from V and 0 bases from J, the junction contained 28 bases not matched to a gene.